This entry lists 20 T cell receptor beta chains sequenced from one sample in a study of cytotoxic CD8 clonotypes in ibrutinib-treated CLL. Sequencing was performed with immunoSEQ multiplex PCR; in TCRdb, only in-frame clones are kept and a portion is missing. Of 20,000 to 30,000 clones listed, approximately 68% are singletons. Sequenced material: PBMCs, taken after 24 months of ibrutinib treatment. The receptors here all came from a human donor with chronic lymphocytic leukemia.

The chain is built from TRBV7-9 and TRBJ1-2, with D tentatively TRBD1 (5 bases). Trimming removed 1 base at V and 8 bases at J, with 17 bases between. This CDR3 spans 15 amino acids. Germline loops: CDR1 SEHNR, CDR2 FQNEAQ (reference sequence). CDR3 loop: CASSLELGRDDGYTF. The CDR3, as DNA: TGTGCCAGCAGCTTAGAATTGGGAAGGGACGACGGCTACACCTTC.

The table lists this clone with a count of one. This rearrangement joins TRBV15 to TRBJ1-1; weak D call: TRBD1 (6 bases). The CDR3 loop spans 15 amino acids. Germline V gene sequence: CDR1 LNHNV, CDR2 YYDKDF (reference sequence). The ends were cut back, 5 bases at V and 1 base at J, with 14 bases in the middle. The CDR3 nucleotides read TGTGCCACCAGCGAGACCTGGGGGGCGAACACTGAAGCTTTCTTT. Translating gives CATSETWGANTEAFF.

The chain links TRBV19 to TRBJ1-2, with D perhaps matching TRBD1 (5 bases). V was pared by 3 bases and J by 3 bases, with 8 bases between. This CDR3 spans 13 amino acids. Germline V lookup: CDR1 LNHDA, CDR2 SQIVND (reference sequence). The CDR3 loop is CASSMRGDYGYTF. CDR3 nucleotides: TGTGCCAGTAGTATGAGGGGCGACTATGGCTACACCTTC.

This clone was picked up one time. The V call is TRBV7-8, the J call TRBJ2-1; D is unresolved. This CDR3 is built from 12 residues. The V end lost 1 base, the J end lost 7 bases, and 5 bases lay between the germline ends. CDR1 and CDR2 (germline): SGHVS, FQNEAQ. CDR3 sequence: CASSLVVNEQFF. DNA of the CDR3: TGTGCCAGCAGCTTAGTAGTAAATGAGCAGTTCTTC.

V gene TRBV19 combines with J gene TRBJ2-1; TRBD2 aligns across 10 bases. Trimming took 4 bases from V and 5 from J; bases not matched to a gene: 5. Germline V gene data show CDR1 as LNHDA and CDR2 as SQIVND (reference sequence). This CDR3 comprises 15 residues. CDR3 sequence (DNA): TGTGCCAGTAGTACGATAACTAGCGGGAACAATGAGCAGTTCTTC. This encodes CASSTITSGNNEQFF.

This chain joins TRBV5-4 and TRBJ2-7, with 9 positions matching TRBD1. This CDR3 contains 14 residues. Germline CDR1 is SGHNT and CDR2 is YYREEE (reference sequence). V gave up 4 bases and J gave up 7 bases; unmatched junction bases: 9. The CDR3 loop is CASSGGQGWEEQYF. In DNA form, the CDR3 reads TGTGCCAGCAGCGGGGGACAGGGATGGGAGGAGCAGTACTTC.

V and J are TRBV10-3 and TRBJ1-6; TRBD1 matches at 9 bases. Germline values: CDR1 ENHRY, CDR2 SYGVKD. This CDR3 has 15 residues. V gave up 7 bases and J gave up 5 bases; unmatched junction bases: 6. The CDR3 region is CAINPGQGHNSPLHF. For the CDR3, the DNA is TGTGCCATCAACCCGGGACAGGGTCATAATTCACCCCTCCACTTT.

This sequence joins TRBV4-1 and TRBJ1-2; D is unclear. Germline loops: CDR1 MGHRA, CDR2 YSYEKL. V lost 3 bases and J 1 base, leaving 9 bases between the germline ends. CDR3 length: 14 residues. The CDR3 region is CASSQGTVNYGYTF. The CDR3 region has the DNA TGCGCCAGCAGCCAGGGAACCGTTAACTATGGCTACACCTTC.

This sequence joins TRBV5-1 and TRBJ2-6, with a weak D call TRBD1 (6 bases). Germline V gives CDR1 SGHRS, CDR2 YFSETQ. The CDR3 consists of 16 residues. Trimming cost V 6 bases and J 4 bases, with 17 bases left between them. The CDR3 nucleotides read TGCGCCAGCACAGGGGCCGTCGCCGCCGGGGCCAACGTCCTGACTTTC. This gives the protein CASTGAVAAGANVLTF.

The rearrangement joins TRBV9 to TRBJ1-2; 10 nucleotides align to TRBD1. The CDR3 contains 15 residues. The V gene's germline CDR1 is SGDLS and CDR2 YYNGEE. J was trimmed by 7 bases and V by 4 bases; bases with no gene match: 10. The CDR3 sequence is CASSTAGTGVLGYTF. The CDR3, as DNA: TGTGCCAGCAGCACAGCCGGGACAGGGGTTCTTGGCTACACCTTC.

CDR3 sequence: CASSLLGNTEAFF. In DNA, the CDR3 is TGTGCCAGCAGCTTATTGGGGAACACTGAAGCTTTCTTT. The V gene is TRBV11-2, the J gene TRBJ1-1; D is unclear. This CDR3 comprises 13 residues. Per germline, CDR1 SGHAT and CDR2 FQNNGV. The germline V and J ends were trimmed by 2 bases and 1 base, with 5 bases remaining between them. Based on the CDR3 plus reference TRBV11-2 and TRBJ1-1, the full variable domain is EAGVAQSPRYKIIEKRQSVAFWCNPISGHATLYWYQQILGQGPKLLIQFQNNGVVDDSQLPKDRFSAERLKGVDSTLKIQPAKLEDSAVYLCASSLLGNTEAFFGQGTRLTVV.

The CDR3 DNA reads TGTGCCAGCAGTGAAGGACAGGCGGGCTATGGCTACACCTTC. Translation gives CASSEGQAGYGYTF. The rearrangement uses TRBV6-5 and TRBJ1-2; 7 bases agree with TRBD1. Looked up from germline, CDR1 is MNHEY and CDR2 is SVGAGI. The CDR3 is 14 residues long. With V trimmed by 5 bases and J by 4 bases, 7 bases remained unmatched.

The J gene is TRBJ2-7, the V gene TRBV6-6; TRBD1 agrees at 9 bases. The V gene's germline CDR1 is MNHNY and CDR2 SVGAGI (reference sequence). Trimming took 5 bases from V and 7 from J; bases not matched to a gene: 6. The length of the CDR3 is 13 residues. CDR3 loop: CASSPTGGGEQYF. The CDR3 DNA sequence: TGTGCCAGCAGTCCAACAGGGGGCGGGGAGCAGTACTTC.

CDR3 in amino acids: CASSVGGQSYEQYF. In DNA form, the CDR3 reads TGCGCCAGCAGTGTCGGAGGACAATCCTACGAGCAGTACTTC. The genes are TRBV10-1 and TRBJ2-7, with D possibly called TRBD1 or TRBD2 (5 bases each). This CDR3 region has 14 residues. Trimming left V 4 bases short and J 1 base short, with 11 bases between. CDR1 and CDR2 (germline): WNHNN, SYGVQD (reference sequence).

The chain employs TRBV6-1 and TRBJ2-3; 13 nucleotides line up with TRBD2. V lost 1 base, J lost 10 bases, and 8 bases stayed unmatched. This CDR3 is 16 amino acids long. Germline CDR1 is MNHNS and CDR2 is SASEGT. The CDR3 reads CASSEGTSGGISPQYF. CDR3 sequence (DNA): TGTGCCAGCAGTGAAGGGACTAGCGGGGGTATTTCTCCGCAGTATTTT.

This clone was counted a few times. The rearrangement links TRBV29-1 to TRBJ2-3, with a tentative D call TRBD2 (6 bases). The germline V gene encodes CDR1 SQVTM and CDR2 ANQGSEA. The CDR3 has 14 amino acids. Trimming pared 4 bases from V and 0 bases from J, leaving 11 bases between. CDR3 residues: CSVVSSASTDTQYF. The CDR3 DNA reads TGCAGCGTTGTTTCTAGCGCTAGCACAGATACGCAGTATTTT.

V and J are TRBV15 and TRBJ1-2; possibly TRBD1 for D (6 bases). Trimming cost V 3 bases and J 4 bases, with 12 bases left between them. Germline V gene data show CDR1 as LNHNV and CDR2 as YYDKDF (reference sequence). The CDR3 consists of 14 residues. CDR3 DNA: TGTGCCACCAGCAGCAACAGGGTTGGCTATGGCTACACCTTC. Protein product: CATSSNRVGYGYTF.

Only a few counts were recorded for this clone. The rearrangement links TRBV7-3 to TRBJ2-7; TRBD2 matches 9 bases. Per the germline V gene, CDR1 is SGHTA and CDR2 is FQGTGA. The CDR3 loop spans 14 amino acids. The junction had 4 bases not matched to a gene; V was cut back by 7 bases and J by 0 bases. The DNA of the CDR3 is TGTGCCAGCACCGAGCGGGGGGACTCCTACGAGCAGTACTTC. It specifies CASTERGDSYEQYF.

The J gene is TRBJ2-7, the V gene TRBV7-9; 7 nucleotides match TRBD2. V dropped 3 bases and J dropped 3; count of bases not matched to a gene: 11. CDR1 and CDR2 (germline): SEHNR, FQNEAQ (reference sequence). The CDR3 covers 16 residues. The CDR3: CASSLGSGLELYEQYF. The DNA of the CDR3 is TGTGCCAGCAGCTTGGGTTCAGGACTAGAGCTCTACGAGCAGTACTTC.

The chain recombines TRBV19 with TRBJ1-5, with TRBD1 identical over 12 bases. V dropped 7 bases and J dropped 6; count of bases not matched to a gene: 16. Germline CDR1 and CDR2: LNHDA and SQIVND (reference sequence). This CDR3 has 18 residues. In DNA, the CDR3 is TGTGCCAGTAACAACCGGGACAGGGGGCAAAGTTGGGGTCAGCCCCAGCATTTT. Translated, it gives CASNNRDRGQSWGQPQHF.